These 30 T cell receptor beta chains share one sample of origin, sequenced in a study of blood T cells in healthy people across ages. A second about 6 to 12 cycle PCR used barcoded and J-beta primers. TCRdb re-called the 5' RACE reads through MiXCR, storing one row per CDR3 protein. This sample has more than 1,000,000 distinct CDR3 sequences, with almost 25% found just once. This sample was also put to use in a study of T cells of mothers and their children.

Sample: blood. The source of these receptors is a girl aged 2-15 years in good health.

Only one count was recorded for this clonotype. The CDR3 protein is CASSLKGLQGEGYTF. The CDR3 nucleotides are TGTGCCAGCAGCCTAAAGGGCCTACAGGGGGAAGGCTACACCTTC. The chain recombines TRBV3-1 with TRBJ1-2, with 8 positions matching TRBD1. The length of the CDR3 is 15 residues. Looked up from germline, CDR1 is LGHDT and CDR2 is YNNKEL (reference sequence). The J segment lost 8 bases and the V segment lost 4 bases, leaving 12 bases of the junction unmatched.

This clonotype has a count of ten or more. This chain connects TRBV6-1 to TRBJ1-2; D might be TRBD1 (5 bases). Germline CDR1 MNHNS, CDR2 SASEGT. The V end lost 0 bases, the J end lost 4 bases, and 6 bases lay between the germline ends. This CDR3 comprises 13 residues. This CDR3 reads CASSEAGGYGYTF. CDR3 bases: TGTGCCAGCAGTGAAGCCGGGGGCTATGGCTACACCTTC.

This clonotype showed up just a few times. The chain employs TRBV28 and TRBJ2-7, with a tentative D call TRBD2 (6 bases). CDR3 length: 16 residues. Germline V gene lookup returns CDR1 MDHEN and CDR2 SYDVKM. The V end was cut by 4 bases, the J end by 4 bases, with 20 bases between. In DNA form, the CDR3 reads TGTGCCAGCAGTTCCATTCCCAGACTAGTAGGATACGAGCAGTACTTC. Protein: CASSSIPRLVGYEQYF.

The chain recombines TRBV14 with TRBJ2-6, with D maybe TRBD1 (6 bases). Trimming removed 0 bases from V and 3 bases from J, with 15 bases in between. Per germline, CDR1 SGHDN and CDR2 FVKESK. This CDR3 comprises 18 residues. The CDR3 sequence is CASSQDLRTVGGANVLTF. The CDR3 DNA is TGTGCCAGCAGCCAAGATTTGCGGACAGTCGGTGGGGCCAACGTCCTGACTTTC.

A few counts support this clonotype. The chain joins TRBV29-1 to TRBJ1-2; tentative D call: TRBD1 (6 bases). V was trimmed by 4 bases and J by 0 bases, leaving 15 bases between them. This CDR3 has 15 amino acids. In germline, CDR1 is SQVTM, CDR2 ANQGSEA. CDR3 amino acids: CSVAGAPTTNYGYTF. As DNA, the CDR3 is TGCAGCGTTGCGGGGGCGCCGACTACTAACTATGGCTACACCTTC. Drawing the rest from reference TRBV29-1 and TRBJ1-2, the complete variable domain is SAVISQKPSRDICQRGTSLTIQCQVDSQVTMMFWYRQQPGQSLTLIATANQGSEATYESGFVIDKFPISRPNLTFSTLTVSNMSPEDSSIYLCSVAGAPTTNYGYTFGSGTRLTVV.

This chain uses TRBV20-1 with TRBJ2-5, with a weak D call TRBD2 (5 bases). V was cut by 1 base and J by 4 bases, with 13 bases left in between. Germline V gives CDR1 DFQATT, CDR2 SNEGSKA (reference sequence). The CDR3 is 14 amino acids. For the CDR3, the DNA is TGCAGTGCTAGAGCAACGGAGGTTCGAGAGACCCAGTACTTC. Translating it yields CSARATEVRETQYF.

This chain uses TRBV7-9 with TRBJ1-2; no definite D call. This CDR3 is built from 11 residues. Germline CDR1 and CDR2: SEHNR and FQNEAQ (reference sequence). V lost 4 bases to trimming and J lost 13 bases, with 13 bases between them. The DNA for the CDR3 is TGTGCCAGCAGCTCCCCTGAATCTAGCACCTTC. This gives the protein CASSSPESSTF.

The chain employs TRBV29-1 and TRBJ2-5; 8 bases match TRBD2. Gene TRBJ2-1 matches the end of the DNA better, so the J call may be wrong. Per the germline V gene, CDR1 is SQVTM and CDR2 is ANQGSEA. The CDR3 consists of 17 residues. Written as DNA, the CDR3 is TGCAGCGTTAATCCCAGCGGGGGACCCGGGTCCTACAATGAGCAGTTCTTC. Its protein product is CSVNPSGGPGSYNEQFF.

This chain links TRBV7-3 with TRBJ2-5; D uncertain. Between the trimmed V and J ends, which lost 4 bases and 2 bases, there was a span of 14 bases. Germline V gene sequence: CDR1 SGHTA, CDR2 FQGTGA. This CDR3 is built from 15 residues. In nucleotides, the CDR3 is TGTGCCAGCAGCTCCCTCGGTTCTATTCAAGAGACCCAGTACTTC. It is translated as CASSSLGSIQETQYF.

This clonotype appeared a few times. The rearrangement links TRBV7-9 to TRBJ2-3; TRBD2 agrees at 13 bases. The germline gives CDR1 SEHNR, CDR2 FQNEAQ (reference sequence). V gave up 5 bases and J gave up 6 bases; unmatched junction bases: 8. The CDR3 extends over 16 amino acids. This CDR3 reads CASSQLRLAGGDTQYF. The CDR3 nucleotides read TGTGCCAGCAGCCAACTACGACTAGCGGGAGGCGATACGCAGTATTTT.

The rearrangement links TRBV18 to TRBJ1-6; no definite D call. Germline assignment: CDR1 KGHSH and CDR2 LQKENI. V lost 2 bases and J lost 5, with 4 bases in between. The CDR3 totals 13 residues. CDR3 DNA sequence: TGTGCCAGCTCACCAGACGATAATTCACCCCTCCACTTT. Its protein product is CASSPDDNSPLHF.

The chain is built from TRBV28 and TRBJ2-1; possible D gene TRBD1, 5 bases. This CDR3 comprises 16 residues. Per the germline V gene, CDR1 is MDHEN and CDR2 is SYDVKM. With 6 bases removed from V and 0 bases from J, the gap between germline ends came to 15 bases. This CDR3 is CASSTLTASSYNEQFF. The CDR3 coding sequence is TGTGCCAGCAGCACACTGACAGCAAGCTCCTACAATGAGCAGTTCTTC.

The table lists this clonotype with many counts. The V and J genes are TRBV7-3 and TRBJ2-3; 11 nucleotides agree with TRBD2. J gave up 4 bases and V 3 bases, and 3 bases lay outside the gene matches. CDR1 and CDR2 from the germline V gene are SGHTA and FQGTGA. This CDR3 contains 15 residues. CDR3 loop: CASSLTSGVSDTQYF. CDR3 nucleotide sequence: TGTGCCAGCAGCTTGACTAGCGGGGTCTCAGATACGCAGTATTTT.

V and J are TRBV7-9 and TRBJ1-1, with D possibly matching TRBD1 (5 bases). Trimming stripped 3 bases from V and 3 bases from J, with 17 bases between. The germline V gene has CDR1 SEHNR and CDR2 FQNEAQ (reference sequence). This CDR3 has 16 residues. This chain's CDR3 is CASSFGTPILHTEAFF. In DNA form, the CDR3 reads TGTGCCAGCAGCTTTGGGACTCCTATTTTACACACTGAAGCTTTCTTT. Combining the CDR3 with reference TRBV7-9 and TRBJ1-1 gives the whole variable domain DTGVSQNPRHKITKRGQNVTFRCDPISEHNRLYWYRQTLGQGPEFLTYFQNEAQLEKSRLLSDRFSAERPKGSFSTLEIQRTEQGDSAMYLCASSFGTPILHTEAFFGQGTRLTVV.

The chain has TRBV24-1 and TRBJ1-1; the match to TRBD1 covers 8 bases. In germline, CDR1 is KGHDR, CDR2 SFDVKD. J lost 3 bases, V lost 7 bases, and 3 bases had no gene match. The length of the CDR3 is 13 residues. This chain's CDR3 is CATRPTGDTEAFF. CDR3 coding DNA: TGTGCCACCAGACCGACAGGGGACACTGAAGCTTTCTTT.

This clonotype has just a few counts. The chain has TRBV29-1 and TRBJ1-2, with D maybe TRBD1 (6 bases). Germline V gene data show CDR1 as SQVTM and CDR2 as ANQGSEA. V lost 6 bases, J lost 5 bases, and 16 bases lay in between. CDR3 length equals 13 residues. CDR3: CSVKQGYGYGYTF. The CDR3 bases are TGCAGCGTAAAACAGGGATATGGGTATGGCTACACCTTC. The variable domain in full, completed from reference TRBV29-1 and TRBJ1-2, reads SAVISQKPSRDICQRGTSLTIQCQVDSQVTMMFWYRQQPGQSLTLIATANQGSEATYESGFVIDKFPISRPNLTFSTLTVSNMSPEDSSIYLCSVKQGYGYGYTFGSGTRLTVV.

This rearrangement joins TRBV20-1 to TRBJ2-1, with 12 bases aligning to TRBD2. Germline V gene lookup returns CDR1 DFQATT and CDR2 SNEGSKA (reference sequence). V trimming: 5 bases; J trimming: 3 bases; junction bases outside the gene matches: 8. The CDR3 runs 16 residues. The CDR3 reads CSALDGLAGYYNEQFF. CDR3 bases: TGCAGTGCTTTGGATGGACTAGCGGGGTACTACAATGAGCAGTTCTTC.

This clonotype was counted only a few times. The genes are TRBV29-1 and TRBJ1-2, with a weak D call TRBD1 (5 bases). Trimming removed 7 bases at V and 6 bases at J, with 18 bases between. CDR3 length: 13 residues. Germline lookup yields CDR1 SQVTM and CDR2 ANQGSEA. The CDR3 DNA reads TGCAGCGGGATACAGGTTGCCTCGGATGGCTACACCTTC. This gives the protein CSGIQVASDGYTF.

This clonotype was observed a handful of times. The chain has TRBV6-1 and TRBJ2-2; a possible D gene is TRBD2 (6 bases). This CDR3 is 15 amino acids long. CDR1 is MNHNS and CDR2 is SASEGT in the germline V gene. Trimming took off 7 bases at V and 8 bases at J, with 20 bases between the two ends. This CDR3 reads CASTLYMTGGGELFF. CDR3 sequence (DNA): TGTGCCAGCACCCTATATATGACCGGAGGGGGGGAGCTGTTTTTT.

This clonotype has a handful of counts. The chain joins TRBV29-1 to TRBJ2-1, with a weak D call TRBD1 (6 bases). V lost 7 bases to trimming and J lost 2 bases, with 6 bases between them. Germline CDR1 SQVTM, CDR2 ANQGSEA. The CDR3 runs to 11 residues. CDR3 residues: CSDRAYNEQFF. The CDR3 DNA follows: TGCAGCGACAGGGCCTACAATGAGCAGTTCTTC.

This clonotype appeared a few times. The chain employs TRBV12-5 and TRBJ2-5; 9 bases are shared with TRBD2. CDR3 length: 15 amino acids. V lost 1 base, J lost 4 bases, and 4 bases stayed unmatched. CDR1 is LGHNT and CDR2 is FRNRAP in the germline V gene. The CDR3 reads CASGLGASGVETQYF. The CDR3 region has the DNA TGTGCTAGTGGTTTGGGGGCTAGCGGGGTAGAGACCCAGTACTTC.

This clonotype came up once. The chain uses TRBV20-1 and TRBJ2-5; D is unclear. The CDR3 has 14 residues. CDR1 and CDR2 (germline): DFQATT, SNEGSKA (reference sequence). Trimming removed 6 bases at V and 2 bases at J, with 16 bases between. CDR3 in DNA: TGCAGTGCCAGCGCGACACCTTTTCAAGAGACCCAGTACTTC. This codes for CSASATPFQETQYF.

This clonotype was counted a few times. The chain is built from TRBV20-1 and TRBJ1-1; 8 bases fit TRBD1. This CDR3 is built from 13 residues. Germline loops: CDR1 DFQATT, CDR2 SNEGSKA (reference sequence). With 6 bases clipped from V and 1 base from J, the junction kept 4 bases outside the gene matches. The DNA of the CDR3 is TGCAGTGCGCTGACAGGGGAGAACACTGAAGCTTTCTTT. Its translation: CSALTGENTEAFF.

The J gene is TRBJ1-1, the V gene TRBV6-1; 7 bases fit TRBD1. This CDR3 has 16 amino acids. Trimming at V came to 6 bases and at J to 4 bases, leaving 14 bases not matched to a gene. The germline V gene has CDR1 MNHNS and CDR2 SASEGT. Here the CDR3 reads CASSKGEGATGTEAFF. CDR3 DNA sequence: TGTGCCAGCAGCAAGGGGGAGGGGGCGACGGGCACTGAAGCTTTCTTT.

The chain is built from TRBV18 and TRBJ1-1; the D is unclear. Germline V gives CDR1 KGHSH, CDR2 LQKENI. The germline V and J ends were trimmed by 2 bases and 0 bases, with 10 bases remaining between them. This CDR3 comprises 15 residues. The chain's CDR3 is CASSPTPDLNTEAFF. The CDR3 coding sequence is TGTGCCAGCTCACCAACCCCGGACTTGAACACTGAAGCTTTCTTT.

This clonotype was seen a few times. CDR3 in amino acids: CASSLERLPNSPLHF. The CDR3 DNA sequence: TGTGCCAGCAGCTTAGAGCGACTCCCAAATTCACCCCTCCACTTT. The V call is TRBV7-9, the J call TRBJ1-6, with no clear D. The germline CDR1 and CDR2 sequences are SEHNR and FQNEAQ (reference sequence). CDR3 length: 15 residues. V gave up 1 base and J gave up 7 bases, with 11 bases separating them.

This clonotype has more than one count but fewer than ten. The chain employs TRBV12-5 and TRBJ1-2, with D maybe TRBD1 (6 bases). Germline V gene sequence: CDR1 LGHNT, CDR2 FRNRAP. V was shortened by 6 bases and J by 0 bases, with 11 bases between the two germline ends. This CDR3 comprises 14 residues. The CDR3 coding sequence is TGTGCTAGTGGCGAGGACAGACCTAACTATGGCTACACCTTC. It encodes CASGEDRPNYGYTF. The entire variable domain, with the rest obtained from reference TRBV12-5 and TRBJ1-2, is as follows: DARVTQTPRHKVTEMGQEVTMRCQPILGHNTVFWYRQTMMQGLELLAYFRNRAPLDDSGMPKDRFSAEMPDATLATLKIQPSEPRDSAVYFCASGEDRPNYGYTFGSGTRLTVV.

The V and J genes are TRBV29-1 and TRBJ2-5; D gene unclear. This CDR3 region has 13 residues. V lost 4 bases to trimming and J lost 2 bases, with 11 bases between them. CDR1 and CDR2 (germline): SQVTM, ANQGSEA. CDR3 residues: CSVGRKIQETQYF. In nucleotides, the CDR3 is TGCAGCGTTGGACGGAAGATACAAGAGACCCAGTACTTC.

The rearrangement uses TRBV4-2 and TRBJ2-6; a possible D gene is TRBD2 (6 bases). Germline CDR1 reads LGHNA; CDR2 reads YNFKEQ. CDR3 length equals 16 residues. Deletions cut 1 base from V and 4 bases from J, with 11 bases between. The CDR3 region is CASSQVGGSGANVLTF. CDR3 coding DNA: TGTGCCAGCAGCCAAGTAGGAGGGTCCGGGGCCAACGTCCTGACTTTC.

This clonotype was counted a few times. The chain carries TRBV12-3 or TRBV12-4 and TRBJ2-3; D is perhaps TRBD1 or TRBD2 (5 bases each). Trimming removed 3 bases from V and 5 bases from J, with 12 bases in between. The CDR3 spans 14 residues. The DNA of the CDR3 is TGTGCCAGCAGTTTGCTCGGGACGGAAGATACGCAGTATTTT. Amino acids: CASSLLGTEDTQYF.